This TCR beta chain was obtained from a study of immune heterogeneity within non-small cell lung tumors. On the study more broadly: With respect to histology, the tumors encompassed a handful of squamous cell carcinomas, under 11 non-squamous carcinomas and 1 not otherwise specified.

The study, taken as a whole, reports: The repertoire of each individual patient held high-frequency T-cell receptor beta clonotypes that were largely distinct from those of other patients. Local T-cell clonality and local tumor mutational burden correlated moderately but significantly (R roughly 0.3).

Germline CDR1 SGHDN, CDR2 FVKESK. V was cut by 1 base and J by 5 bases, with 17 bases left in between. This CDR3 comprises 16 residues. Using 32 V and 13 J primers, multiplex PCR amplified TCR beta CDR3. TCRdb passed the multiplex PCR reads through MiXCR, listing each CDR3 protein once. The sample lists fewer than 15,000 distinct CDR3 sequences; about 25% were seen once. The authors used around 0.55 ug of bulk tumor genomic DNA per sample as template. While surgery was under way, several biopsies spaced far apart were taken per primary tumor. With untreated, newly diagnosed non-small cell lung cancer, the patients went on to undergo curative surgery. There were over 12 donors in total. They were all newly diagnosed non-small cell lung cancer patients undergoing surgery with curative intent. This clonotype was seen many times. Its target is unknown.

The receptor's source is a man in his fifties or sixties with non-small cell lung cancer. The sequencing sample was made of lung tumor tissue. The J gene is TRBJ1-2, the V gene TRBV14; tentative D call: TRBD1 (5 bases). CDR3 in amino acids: CASSQGGPRASYGYTF. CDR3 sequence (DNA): TGTGCCAGCAGCCAAGGGGGTCCCAGGGCGTCTTATGGCTACACCTTC. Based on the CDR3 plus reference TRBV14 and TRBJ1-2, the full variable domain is EAGVTQFPSHSVIEKGQTVTLRCDPISGHDNLYWYRRVMGKEIKFLLHFVKESKQDESGMPNNRFLAERTGGTYSTLKVQPAELEDSGVYFCASSQGGPRASYGYTFGSGTRLTVV.